This TCR beta chain was recorded in a study of cytomegalovirus exposure and HLA in healthy donors. The CDR3 runs 14 residues. V was trimmed by 5 bases and J by 7 bases, leaving 12 bases between them. CDR1 SEHNR and CDR2 FQNEAQ come from the germline V gene (reference sequence). PCR was performed using 60 Vbeta and 13 Jbeta primers. Only in-frame clones appear in the TCRdb table, and some are missing; sequencing was by immunoSEQ multiplex PCR. The sample includes more than 90,000 clones, roughly 67% of them seen just once. The chain uses TRBV7-9 and TRBJ1-6, with a possible D match to TRBD1 (5 bases). The source is a boy between 10 and 17 years old in good health and CMV-seropositive. Sequencing was carried out using PBMCs. CDR3 in amino acids: CASSTRQGNSPLHF. CDR3 sequence (DNA): TGTGCCAGCAGCACCCGGCAGGGCAATTCACCCCTCCACTTT.